The T cell receptor (beta chain) described here comes from a study of radiotherapy plus CTLA-4 blockade in lung cancer. The data were produced by immunoSEQ multiplex PCR, yet TCRdb's version contains in-frame clones alone and is incomplete. The sample shows 77,000 or so clones, roughly four fifths of them seen only once. Germline V gene data show CDR1 as SNHLY and CDR2 as FYNNEI. The length of the CDR3 is 15 residues. The trim removed 6 bases at V and 15 bases at J, leaving 13 bases unmatched. This rearrangement joins TRBV2 to TRBJ2-3, with 15 bases fitting TRBD2. This sequence was found in a human donor with non-small cell lung cancer whose response to radiotherapy plus ipilimumab could not be evaluated. The sample was peripheral blood, taken from a patient treated with radiotherapy plus ipilimumab. The DNA for the CDR3 is TGTGCCAGCAGCCCTGGACTAGCGGGAGGGCCGAGTAACTATTTT. Its protein product is CASSPGLAGGPSNYF. Using reference TRBV2 and TRBJ2-3 for the parts outside the CDR3, the full variable domain is EPEVTQTPSHQVTQMGQEVILRCVPISNHLYFYWYRQILGQKVEFLVSFYNNEISEKSEIFDDQFSVERPDGSNFTLKIRSTKLEDSAMYFCASSPGLAGGPSNYFGPGTRLTVL.